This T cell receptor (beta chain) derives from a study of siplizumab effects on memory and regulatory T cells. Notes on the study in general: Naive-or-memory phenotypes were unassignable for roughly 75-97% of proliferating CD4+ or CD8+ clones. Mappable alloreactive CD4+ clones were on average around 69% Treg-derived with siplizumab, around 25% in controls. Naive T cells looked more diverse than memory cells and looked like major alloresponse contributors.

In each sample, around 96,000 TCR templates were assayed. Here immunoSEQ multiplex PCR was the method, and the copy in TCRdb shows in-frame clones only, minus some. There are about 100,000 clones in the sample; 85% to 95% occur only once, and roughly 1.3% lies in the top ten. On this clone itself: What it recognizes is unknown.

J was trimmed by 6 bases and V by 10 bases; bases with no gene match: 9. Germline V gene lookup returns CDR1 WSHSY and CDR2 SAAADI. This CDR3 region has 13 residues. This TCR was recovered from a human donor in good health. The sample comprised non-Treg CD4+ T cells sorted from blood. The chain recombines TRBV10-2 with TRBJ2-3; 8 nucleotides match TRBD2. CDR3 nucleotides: TGCGCCACGTTACTACCGGGGGGGGATACGCAGTATTTT. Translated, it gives CATLLPGGDTQYF.